This T cell receptor (beta chain) comes out of a study of shared clonotypes between healthy human individuals. Overall study context: Per-donor plates numbered three CD4 naive, three CD4 memory, two CD8 naive and one CD8 memory. General observations from the study: Among donors, the sharing of clonotypes was expected to be influenced by sequencing depth. Between four donors, naive CD4 clonotypes were shared at a level of about 5%.

The CDR3 is made up of 15 amino acids. Germline V CDR1 and CDR2: SEHNR, FQNEAQ (reference sequence). The germline V and J ends were trimmed by 1 base and 2 bases, with 10 bases remaining between them. Per the authors' pipeline: From ImmunoSEQ came sequences covering only the junction and carrying no quality scores, so filtering differed. Clones were sequenced by immunoSEQ multiplex PCR, and TCRdb holds only the in-frame ones, with some missing. That table gives V, J and clone size, and the DNA gave D and trimming. This sample has approximately 2.4 million clones, with approximately 94% found just once. A note on this clone: Antigen unknown.

The source of this sequence is a man aged 18 to 29 in good health. V gene TRBV7-9 combines with J gene TRBJ2-3; D gene ambiguous. Input material: naive CD4+ T cells sorted from blood. The sample's subset: CD45RA+ positively selected. In DNA, the CDR3 is TGTGCCAGCAGCTTAGGCCAGGCCTACACAGATACGCAGTATTTT. This translates into CASSLGQAYTDTQYF.